This entry describes one T cell receptor (beta chain). Unique molecular identifiers were incorporated when the TCRbeta library was constructed. TCRdb itself ran the PCR reads through MiXCR, one entry per CDR3 protein. The data show roughly 500,000 distinct CDR3 sequences, with about a sixth seen just once and 3.3% held by the top ten. The V gene's germline CDR1 is MNHEY and CDR2 SMNVEV (reference sequence). V was clipped by 3 bases and J by 0 bases, with 15 bases between them. This CDR3 contains 16 residues. The source of the sample is a study of T-cell reconstitution after alpha-beta-depleted transplantation in children.

This specimen consisted of PBMCs from the stem cell graft donor, obtained from the stem cell graft. The receptor was derived from a human donor who donated a stem cell graft to a child with acute lymphoblastic leukemia. The chain has TRBV27 and TRBJ2-7, with TRBD1 as a possible D gene (6 bases). The DNA of the CDR3 is TGTGCCAGCAGTTTGACGGCAGGGGTGGGCTCCTACGAGCAGTACTTC. The encoded protein is CASSLTAGVGSYEQYF.